Following are 32 T cell receptor beta chains from one sample sequenced in a study of cytomegalovirus exposure and HLA in healthy donors. Both 60 Vbeta primers and 13 Jbeta primers went into the PCR. Sequencing was performed with immunoSEQ multiplex PCR; in TCRdb, only in-frame clones are kept and a portion is missing. Of 120,000 or so clones listed, roughly 80% are singletons. Input material: PBMCs. These receptors were collected from a man aged 25-40 years in good health and CMV-seronegative.

This sequence joins TRBV29-1 and TRBJ1-1; possibly TRBD1 for D (6 bases). The V and J ends lost 0 bases and 0 bases respectively, with 17 bases between them. The CDR3 is 17 residues long. Germline CDR1 reads SQVTM; CDR2 reads ANQGSEA. CDR3 sequence: CSVEDRRSGALNTEAFF. CDR3 sequence (DNA): TGCAGCGTTGAAGATCGGAGGTCAGGGGCCCTGAACACTGAAGCTTTCTTT.

This clone was detected a few times. The chain links TRBV4-2 to TRBJ2-1, with TRBD2 identical over 13 bases. The CDR3 has 18 amino acids. After removal of 5 bases from V and 0 bases from J, the junction contained 7 bases not matched to a gene. CDR1 LGHNA and CDR2 YNFKEQ come from the germline V gene. CDR3: CASSRRTSGGSSYNEQFF. The CDR3 nucleotides read TGTGCCAGCAGCAGACGGACTAGCGGGGGCAGCTCCTACAATGAGCAGTTCTTC.

The chain uses TRBV28 and TRBJ2-7; 7 positions match TRBD2. CDR3 length: 15 amino acids. The V segment lost 2 bases and the J segment 3 bases; nucleotides outside the gene matches: 7. From germline, CDR1 is MDHEN and CDR2 SYDVKM. This chain's CDR3 is CASSLGSAGYYEQYF. In DNA, the CDR3 is TGTGCCAGCAGTTTAGGGTCAGCGGGGTACTACGAGCAGTACTTC.

CDR3 in amino acids: CASSDPHGGGLRKLFF. CDR3 sequence (DNA): TGTGCCAGCAGTGACCCCCATGGGGGAGGGCTCCGAAAACTGTTTTTT. The genes are TRBV25-1 and TRBJ1-4, with D perhaps TRBD1 (5 bases). CDR1 is MGHDK, CDR2 SYGVNS, per germline. CDR3 size: 16 residues. The V end lost 3 bases, the J end lost 10 bases, and 21 bases lay between the germline ends.

This clone was counted a few times. The rearrangement uses TRBV5-4 and TRBJ1-4; perhaps TRBD1 as D (5 bases). Germline V CDR1 and CDR2: SGHNT, YYREEE (reference sequence). The CDR3 spans 13 residues. With 0 bases removed from V and 8 bases from J, the gap between germline ends came to 8 bases. CDR3 in DNA: TGTGCCAGCAGCTTGGTCAGGGAAGAAAAACTGTTTTTT. Translating gives CASSLVREEKLFF.

The chain links TRBV6-5 to TRBJ1-1; TRBD1 agrees at 7 bases. J was trimmed by 4 bases and V by 6 bases; bases with no gene match: 8. The CDR3 length is 14 residues. Germline V lookup: CDR1 MNHEY, CDR2 SVGAGI. The CDR3 region has the DNA TGTGCCAGCAGAGCGACAGGGCAAGGCACTGAAGCTTTCTTT. Its protein is CASRATGQGTEAFF.

J is TRBJ2-5 and V is TRBV7-2; 10 bases map to TRBD1. The V and J ends lost 5 bases and 5 bases, in that order; junction bases with no gene match: 11. Germline V gene lookup returns CDR1 SGHTA and CDR2 FQGNSA. The CDR3 is 16 amino acids. As DNA, the CDR3 is TGTGCCAGCAGCCCGCTTACGGGACAGGGGTCGGAGACCCAGTACTTC. Encoded protein: CASSPLTGQGSETQYF.

The chain combines TRBV25-1 with TRBJ2-2, with 11 bases that match TRBD2. The CDR3 runs to 17 residues. From germline, CDR1 is MGHDK and CDR2 SYGVNS. The junction had 9 bases not matched to a gene; V was cut back by 5 bases and J by 4 bases. The CDR3 coding sequence is TGTGCCAGCAGTAATTTAGCGGGAGGGCCGGGCACCGGGGAGCTGTTTTTT. It specifies CASSNLAGGPGTGELFF.

V gene TRBV7-2 combines with J gene TRBJ2-5, with 8 positions matching TRBD2. There are 16 residues in the CDR3. Germline V gene sequence: CDR1 SGHTA, CDR2 FQGNSA. Germline trimming cut 1 base from V and 1 base from J; bases unmatched to any gene: 5. The CDR3 loop reads CASSLGVAGFQETQYF. The CDR3 nucleotides are TGTGCCAGCAGCTTAGGTGTAGCGGGGTTCCAAGAGACCCAGTACTTC.

The gene calls are TRBV5-6 and TRBJ2-5; 11 bases agree with TRBD2. Unmatched junction bases numbered 10, after V lost 3 bases and J lost 6 bases. Per germline, CDR1 SGHDT and CDR2 YYEEEE. The CDR3 has 16 residues. CDR3 residues: CASSSLLAGEAKTQYF. As DNA, the CDR3 is TGTGCCAGCAGCTCCTTACTAGCGGGAGAGGCGAAGACCCAGTACTTC.

The chain joins TRBV29-1 to TRBJ2-5; TRBD2 matches at 11 bases. The CDR3 is 15 amino acids. With V trimmed by 3 bases and J by 1 base, 4 bases remained unmatched. The germline V gene has CDR1 SQVTM and CDR2 ANQGSEA. The CDR3 sequence: CSVDGTSGIQETQYF. Written as DNA, the CDR3 is TGCAGCGTTGATGGGACTAGCGGAATCCAAGAGACCCAGTACTTC.

J is TRBJ2-2 and V is TRBV19, with D tentatively TRBD1 (5 bases). Trimming took 7 bases from V and 4 from J, leaving 16 bases between them. Germline-derived CDR1 and CDR2 are LNHDA and SQIVND (reference sequence). The CDR3 covers 15 residues. CDR3 bases: TGTGCCAGTACCCCGGCAGGGATTTCCACCGGGGAGCTGTTTTTT. Translating gives CASTPAGISTGELFF. The whole variable domain, filled in from reference TRBV19 and TRBJ2-2, reads DGGITQSPKYLFRKEGQNVTLSCEQNLNHDAMYWYRQDPGQGLRLIYYSQIVNDFQKGDIAEGYSVSREKKESFPLTVTSAQKNPTAFYLCASTPAGISTGELFFGEGSRLTVL.

This clone was counted between two and nine times. The gene calls are TRBV7-6 and TRBJ1-3; 7 positions agree with TRBD1. The V segment lost 1 base and the J segment 2 bases; nucleotides outside the gene matches: 5. This CDR3 contains 16 residues. Looked up from germline, CDR1 is SGHVS and CDR2 is FNYEAQ. The DNA of the CDR3 is TGTGCCAGCAGCTTAGGGGACAGTCCCACTGGAAACACCATATATTTT. It translates to CASSLGDSPTGNTIYF.

The chain carries TRBV27 and TRBJ2-3, with 13 bases fitting TRBD2. CDR1 is MNHEY and CDR2 is SMNVEV in the germline V gene (reference sequence). CDR3 length: 17 residues. J was trimmed by 1 base and V by 5 bases; bases with no gene match: 6. CDR3: CASSGLAGVRGTDTQYF. The CDR3 DNA reads TGTGCCAGCAGTGGACTAGCGGGAGTAAGGGGCACAGATACGCAGTATTTT.

This sequence joins TRBV7-7 and TRBJ2-2, with TRBD1 matching over 9 bases. V was pared by 5 bases and J by 1 base, with 14 bases of the junction left unmatched. CDR3 size: 19 residues. CDR1 is SSHAT, CDR2 FNYEAQ, per germline (reference sequence). The CDR3, as DNA: TGTGCCAGCAGCCCCCGGGACAGGGAGTTAAATTTGAACACCGGGGAGCTGTTTTTT. Its translation: CASSPRDRELNLNTGELFF.

The chain is built from TRBV11-2 and TRBJ1-2, with 9 nucleotides matching TRBD1. CDR3 size: 15 residues. The trim removed 6 bases at V and 0 bases at J, leaving 5 bases unmatched. Germline CDR1 is SGHAT and CDR2 is FQNNGV. The CDR3 reads CASSFRTGANYGYTF. The CDR3 DNA sequence: TGTGCCAGCAGTTTTCGGACAGGGGCTAACTATGGCTACACCTTC.

For the CDR3, the DNA is TGCGCCAGCAGCTTTGGACTAGCGGGAGTGACGGGCGAGCAGTACTTC. Translated, it gives CASSFGLAGVTGEQYF. The V and J genes are TRBV5-1 and TRBJ2-7; 13 nucleotides match TRBD2. Per germline, CDR1 SGHRS and CDR2 YFSETQ. The junction had 8 bases not matched to a gene; V was cut back by 2 bases and J by 6 bases. The CDR3 has 16 amino acids.

This chain uses TRBV6-1 with TRBJ1-5; the D is unclear. The V and J ends lost 5 bases and 0 bases respectively, with 8 bases between them. Germline V gene lookup returns CDR1 MNHNS and CDR2 SASEGT. This CDR3 has 14 residues. CDR3 DNA: TGTGCCAGCAGTCAGATCAATAGCAATCAGCCCCAGCATTTT. It yields the protein CASSQINSNQPQHF.

The chain uses TRBV6-1 and TRBJ1-1; D not resolved. Germline V gives CDR1 MNHNS, CDR2 SASEGT. The CDR3 runs to 12 residues. V was cut by 2 bases and J by 4 bases, with 5 bases left in between. The CDR3 DNA reads as TGTGCCAGCAGTGAATGGAGCACTGAAGCTTTCTTT. Translating gives CASSEWSTEAFF.

The J gene is TRBJ2-1, the V gene TRBV12-5, with 12 bases matching TRBD1. Losses at the gene ends were 7 bases for V and 7 bases for J; bases not matched to a gene: 8. Looked up from germline, CDR1 is LGHNT and CDR2 is FRNRAP. The CDR3 is 15 residues long. CDR3 region: CASARGQGAGNEQFF. The CDR3 nucleotides are TGTGCTAGTGCCCGGGGACAGGGGGCGGGAAATGAGCAGTTCTTC.

V usage is TRBV19 and J usage is TRBJ2-6; TRBD1 matches at 10 bases. The CDR3 sequence is 18 residues long. CDR1 is LNHDA and CDR2 is SQIVND in the germline V gene (reference sequence). J gave up 2 bases and V 2 bases, and 6 bases lay outside the gene matches. The CDR3 DNA reads TGTGCCAGTAGTATATGGGGACAGGGGTTGCCTGGGGCCAACGTCCTGACTTTC. This codes for CASSIWGQGLPGANVLTF.

This chain joins TRBV6-4 and TRBJ2-1; TRBD2 agrees at 9 bases. Germline CDR1 reads MRHNA; CDR2 reads SNTAGT. This CDR3 has 14 amino acids. The junction had 2 bases not matched to a gene; V was cut back by 3 bases and J by 5 bases. This CDR3 is CASSERGGHNEQFF. The CDR3 nucleotides are TGTGCCAGCAGTGAGCGGGGGGGCCACAATGAGCAGTTCTTC.

This chain links TRBV4-1 with TRBJ2-7; TRBD1 matches at 9 bases. From germline, CDR1 is MGHRA and CDR2 YSYEKL. V lost 5 bases and J lost 4; bases outside the gene matches: 6. The CDR3 consists of 14 residues. This CDR3 reads CASSSGQGTYEQYF. CDR3 bases: TGCGCCAGCAGCTCGGGACAGGGAACATACGAGCAGTACTTC.

V gene TRBV15 combines with J gene TRBJ2-2; TRBD2 agrees at 7 bases. Trimming at V came to 1 base and at J to 5 bases, leaving 4 bases not matched to a gene. Germline V lookup: CDR1 LNHNV, CDR2 YYDKDF (reference sequence). This CDR3 spans 15 amino acids. The DNA for the CDR3 is TGTGCCACCAGCAGAGTCCTACTAGCGACCGGGGAGCTGTTTTTT. It encodes CATSRVLLATGELFF.

The CDR3 sequence is CAWSVPRAKNYGYTF. As DNA, the CDR3 is TGTGCCTGGAGTGTACCCAGGGCGAAGAACTATGGCTACACCTTC. This chain uses TRBV30 with TRBJ1-2; a possible D gene is TRBD1 (5 bases). The length of the CDR3 is 15 residues. V shed 0 bases and J shed 2 bases, with 13 bases lying between them. CDR1 and CDR2 (germline): GTSNPN, SVGIG (reference sequence).

The genes are TRBV12-5 and TRBJ2-2; 10 nucleotides line up with TRBD1. J lost 5 bases, V lost 5 bases, and 8 bases had no gene match. Germline lookup yields CDR1 LGHNT and CDR2 FRNRAP. This CDR3 region has 16 residues. Here the CDR3 reads CASGLTTGGRTGELFF. The CDR3 region has the DNA TGTGCTAGTGGTCTCACGACAGGGGGCCGGACCGGGGAGCTGTTTTTT.

This clone occurred a few times. The V call is TRBV5-1, the J call TRBJ1-2; 7 bases map to TRBD1. CDR3 size: 14 residues. Losses at the gene ends were 5 bases for V and 3 bases for J; bases not matched to a gene: 7. Per germline, CDR1 SGHRS and CDR2 YFSETQ. CDR3 DNA: TGCGCCAGCAGTCCCTCCGGGACAGACTATGGCTACACCTTC. It translates to CASSPSGTDYGYTF.

This chain connects TRBV7-2 to TRBJ1-2; 9 bases line up with TRBD1. The trim removed 3 bases at V and 7 bases at J, leaving 3 bases unmatched. Germline loops: CDR1 SGHTA, CDR2 FQGNSA. CDR3 size: 13 residues. The DNA for the CDR3 is TGTGCCAGCAGCTTGGACAGGGGTGGTGGCTACACCTTC. This sequence encodes CASSLDRGGGYTF.

The chain links TRBV9 to TRBJ1-4, with D unclear. The length of the CDR3 is 14 residues. Germline CDR1 SGDLS, CDR2 YYNGEE. V gave up 5 bases and J gave up 0 bases, with 8 bases separating them. CDR3 sequence: CASSGGTTNEKLFF. Here the CDR3 DNA reads TGTGCCAGCAGTGGCGGGACAACTAATGAAAAACTGTTTTTT. Using reference TRBV9 and TRBJ1-4 for the parts outside the CDR3, the full variable domain is DSGVTQTPKHLITATGQRVTLRCSPRSGDLSVYWYQQSLDQGLQFLIQYYNGEERAKGNILERFSAQQFPDLHSELNLSSLELGDSALYFCASSGGTTNEKLFFGSGTQLSVL.

V is TRBV6-6 and J is TRBJ1-3; the D is unclear. Germline values: CDR1 MNHNY, CDR2 SVGAGI (reference sequence). This CDR3 contains 16 residues. V was cut by 2 bases and J by 0 bases, with 11 bases left in between. The CDR3 DNA is TGTGCCAGCAGTTACGCGGGCGGGATCTCTGGAAACACCATATATTTT. Protein product: CASSYAGGISGNTIYF.

V and J are TRBV11-2 and TRBJ1-2; no firm D call. Looked up from germline, CDR1 is SGHAT and CDR2 is FQNNGV. V was trimmed by 6 bases and J by 0 bases, leaving 14 bases between them. The CDR3 loop spans 15 amino acids. CDR3 in DNA: TGTGCCAGCAGTCCCTTATGGGCAACTAACTATGGCTACACCTTC. Translating gives CASSPLWATNYGYTF.

This clone was seen only a few times. This chain connects TRBV6-6 to TRBJ1-1; D gene unclear. The CDR3 extends over 16 amino acids. V lost 7 bases and J lost 0, with 18 bases in between. The germline V gene encodes CDR1 MNHNY and CDR2 SVGAGI (reference sequence). CDR3 nucleotide sequence: TGTGCCAGCACCCTACGCCCTCAAGTCATGAACACTGAAGCTTTCTTT. Translation gives CASTLRPQVMNTEAFF.